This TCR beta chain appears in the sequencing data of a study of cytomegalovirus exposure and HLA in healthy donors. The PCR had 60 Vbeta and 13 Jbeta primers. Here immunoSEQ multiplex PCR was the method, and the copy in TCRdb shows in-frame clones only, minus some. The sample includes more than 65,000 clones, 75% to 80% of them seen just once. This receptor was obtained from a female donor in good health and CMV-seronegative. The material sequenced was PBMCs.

CDR3 loop: CASSEQGETQYF. The CDR3 DNA sequence: TGTGCCAGCAGTGAGCAGGGAGAGACCCAGTACTTC. The rearrangement joins TRBV6-1 to TRBJ2-5, with D perhaps matching TRBD1 (5 bases). CDR3 length: 12 amino acids. The germline CDR1 and CDR2 sequences are MNHNS and SASEGT. Trimming took off 3 bases at V and 4 bases at J, with 6 bases between the two ends.